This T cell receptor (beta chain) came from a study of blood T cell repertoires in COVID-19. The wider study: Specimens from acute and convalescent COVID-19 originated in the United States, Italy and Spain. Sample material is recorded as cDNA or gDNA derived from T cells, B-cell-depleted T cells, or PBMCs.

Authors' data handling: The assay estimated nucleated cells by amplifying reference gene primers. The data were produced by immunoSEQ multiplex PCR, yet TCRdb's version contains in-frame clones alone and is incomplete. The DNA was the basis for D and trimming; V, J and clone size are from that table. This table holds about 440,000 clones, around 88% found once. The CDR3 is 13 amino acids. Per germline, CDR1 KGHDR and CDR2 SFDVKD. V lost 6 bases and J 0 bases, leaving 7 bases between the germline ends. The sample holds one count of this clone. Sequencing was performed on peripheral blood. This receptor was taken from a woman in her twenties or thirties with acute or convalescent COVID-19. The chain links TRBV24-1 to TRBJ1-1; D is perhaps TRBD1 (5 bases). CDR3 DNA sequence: TGTGCCACCAGTCGGGGGTTGAACACTGAAGCTTTCTTT. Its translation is CATSRGLNTEAFF.